One sample yielded the 12 T cell receptor beta chains listed below, sequenced in a study of CD4 and CD8 cells across lung adenocarcinoma regions. Each CDR3 protein gets one entry after TCRdb re-called the PCR reads with MiXCR. The table lists 9,000 to 15,000 distinct CDR3 sequences, about 50% of them singletons. Sample: CD8+ T cells from the center of a lung tumor. The source of these receptors is a female donor with lung adenocarcinoma. The CD4 and CD8 labels of this study may be unreliable.

The J gene is TRBJ2-3, the V gene TRBV6-1; D gene unclear. The CDR3 consists of 11 residues. The germline V gene has CDR1 MNHNS and CDR2 SASEGT. Trimming removed 8 bases at V and 9 bases at J, with 12 bases between. The CDR3: CASWSTGTQYF. DNA for the CDR3: TGTGCCAGCTGGTCCACCGGGACGCAGTATTTT.

In this sample, this clonotype turned up a few times. V is TRBV10-2 and J is TRBJ2-7; the match to TRBD2 covers 10 bases. Germline loops: CDR1 WSHSY, CDR2 SAAADI. Trimming at V came to 3 bases and at J to 6 bases, leaving 11 bases not matched to a gene. The CDR3 covers 16 residues. This chain's CDR3 is CASSEGPPLAGAEQYV. The CDR3 DNA is TGCGCCAGCAGTGAAGGCCCCCCGCTAGCGGGAGCCGAGCAGTACGTC.

J is TRBJ2-3 and V is TRBV7-2; D is possibly TRBD1 (5 bases). CDR1 SGHTA and CDR2 FQGNSA come from the germline V gene. V dropped 1 base and J dropped 2 bases, with 10 bases sitting between them. The CDR3 is 15 residues long. CDR3 sequence reads: CASSLEQVYTDTQYF. The CDR3 nucleotides read TGTGCCAGCAGCTTAGAACAGGTGTACACAGATACGCAGTATTTT.

The chain recombines TRBV12-3 or TRBV12-4 with TRBJ2-3; D unclear. V was cut by 5 bases and J by 1 base, with 7 bases left in between. The CDR3 has 13 residues. The CDR3 DNA sequence: TGTGCCAGCAGTCCTAAAGGCACAGATACGCAGTATTTT. As protein: CASSPKGTDTQYF.

This chain uses TRBV27 with TRBJ2-4; no definite D call. Germline V gene sequence: CDR1 MNHEY, CDR2 SMNVEV (reference sequence). Deletions cut 0 bases from V and 4 bases from J, with 13 bases between. CDR3 length equals 16 residues. CDR3 DNA sequence: TGTGCCAGCAGTTTATCCGTTAGGCTAATAAAAAACATTCAGTACTTC. As protein: CASSLSVRLIKNIQYF.

In its sample, this clonotype was seen a few times. The chain joins TRBV6-1 to TRBJ2-5, with 8 bases aligning to TRBD1. J was trimmed by 4 bases and V by 6 bases; bases with no gene match: 7. Germline-derived CDR1 and CDR2 are MNHNS and SASEGT. CDR3 length: 14 residues. CDR3 protein: CASSPTGGGETQYF. CDR3 DNA sequence: TGTGCCAGCAGCCCCACAGGGGGTGGAGAGACCCAGTACTTC.

There are a few counts of this clonotype. V is TRBV10-2 and J is TRBJ2-1; D unresolved. With 7 bases removed from V and 0 bases from J, the gap between germline ends came to 7 bases. Germline lookup yields CDR1 WSHSY and CDR2 SAAADI. This CDR3 is built from 13 residues. The CDR3 sequence: CASMAGSYNEQFF. In DNA form, the CDR3 reads TGCGCCAGCATGGCTGGCTCCTACAATGAGCAGTTCTTC.

The chain's CDR3 is CASSDRRGTDEQYF. CDR3 DNA: TGTGCCAGCAGTGACCGGCGGGGGACTGACGAGCAGTACTTC. The chain combines TRBV6-1 with TRBJ2-5; 7 nucleotides match TRBD2. The better agreement between TRBJ2-7 and the DNA end casts doubt on the J call. Germline-derived CDR1 and CDR2 are MNHNS and SASEGT. This CDR3 is 14 amino acids long.

This chain connects TRBV27 to TRBJ2-5; 7 positions match TRBD1. With the DNA end fitting TRBJ2-7 better, the J assignment may be wrong. The CDR3 loop spans 13 amino acids. Germline values: CDR1 MNHEY, CDR2 SMNVEV (reference sequence). In DNA, the CDR3 is TGTGCCAGCAGTTGGACAGGCCGGGGCGAGCAGTACTTC. It codes for CASSWTGRGEQYF.

The rearrangement joins TRBV6-5 to TRBJ2-3; no clear D. The CDR3 contains 12 residues. The V and J ends lost 4 bases and 6 bases respectively, with 8 bases between them. Germline V lookup: CDR1 MNHEY, CDR2 SVGAGI. CDR3 in DNA: TGTGCCAGCAGTTTTAGAGGCGATACGCAGTATTTT. Its protein is CASSFRGDTQYF.

Details on this clonotype: At one of its ends the junction is not consistent with the germline gene, which may arise from a read error. This chain joins TRBV4-2 and TRBJ2-4, with D hard to call. The J call may be incorrect, as the DNA end agrees better with TRBJ2-3. Germline lookup yields CDR1 LGHNA and CDR2 YNFKEQ. There are 12 residues in the CDR3. The CDR3 DNA sequence: TGTGCCGGCAGTCCAGCCAAAAACACGCAGTATTTT. Encoded protein: CAGSPAKNTQYF.

This chain joins TRBV6-1 and TRBJ2-2, with D possibly TRBD2 on 6 matching bases. Germline V CDR1 and CDR2: MNHNS, SASEGT. This CDR3 contains 15 residues. The V and J ends lost 6 bases and 6 bases respectively, with 17 bases between them. CDR3 amino acids: CASRFLVGGSGELFF. In DNA form, the CDR3 reads TGTGCCAGCAGATTTCTGGTGGGAGGCTCCGGGGAGCTGTTTTTT.